The clone carrying this T cell receptor (beta chain) turned up a few times. The germline V gene encodes CDR1 MNHEY and CDR2 SMNVEV (reference sequence). CDR3 length: 16 residues. With 6 bases clipped from V and 6 bases from J, the junction kept 11 bases outside the gene matches. Every subset's genomic DNA went evenly onto several immunoSEQ plates. Here immunoSEQ multiplex PCR was the method, and the copy in TCRdb shows in-frame clones only, minus some. The table records some 660,000 clones, more than 70% of them present only once. These data come from a study of shared clonotypes between healthy human individuals.

The chain combines TRBV27 with TRBJ1-4; 9 bases map to TRBD1. The TCR comes from a young woman in good health. Sequencing was carried out using memory CD4+ T cells sorted from blood. As to subset: CD45RA-negative fraction. CDR3 region: CASSHLPGQGDEKLFF. DNA for the CDR3: TGTGCCAGCAGCCACCTCCCGGGACAGGGTGATGAAAAACTGTTTTTT.